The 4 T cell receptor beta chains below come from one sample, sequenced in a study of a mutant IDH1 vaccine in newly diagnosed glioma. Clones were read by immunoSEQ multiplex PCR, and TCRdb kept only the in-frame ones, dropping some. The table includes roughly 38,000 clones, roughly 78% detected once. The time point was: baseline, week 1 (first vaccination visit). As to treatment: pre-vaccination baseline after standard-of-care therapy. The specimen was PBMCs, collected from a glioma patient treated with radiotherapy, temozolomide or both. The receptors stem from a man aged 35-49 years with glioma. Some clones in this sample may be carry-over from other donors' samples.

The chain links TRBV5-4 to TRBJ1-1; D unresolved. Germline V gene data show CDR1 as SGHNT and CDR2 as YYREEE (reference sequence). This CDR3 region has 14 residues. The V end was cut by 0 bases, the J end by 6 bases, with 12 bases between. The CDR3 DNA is TGTGCCAGCAGCTTGGAGAACAGTATCGCTGAAGCTTTCTTT. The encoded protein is CASSLENSIAEAFF. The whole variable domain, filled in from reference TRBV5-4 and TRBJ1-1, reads ETGVTQSPTHLIKTRGQQVTLRCSSQSGHNTVSWYQQALGQGPQFIFQYYREEENGRGNFPPRFSGLQFPNYSSELNVNALELDDSALYLCASSLENSIAEAFFGQGTRLTVV.

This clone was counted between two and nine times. The CDR3 reads CASSYRGGSRREQYF. The DNA for the CDR3 is TGTGCCAGCAGCTACCGAGGGGGCAGTCGGAGAGAGCAGTACTTC. The rearrangement joins TRBV7-2 to TRBJ2-7; TRBD1 aligns across 7 bases. This CDR3 region has 15 residues. V lost 4 bases, J lost 7 bases, and 13 bases stayed unmatched. From germline, CDR1 is SGHTA and CDR2 FQGNSA. Supplemented by reference TRBV7-2 and TRBJ2-7, the full variable domain reads GAGVSQSPSNKVTEKGKDVELRCDPISGHTALYWYRQSLGQGLEFLIYFQGNSAPDKSGLPSDRFSAERTGGSVSTLTIQRTQQEDSAVYLCASSYRGGSRREQYFGPGTRLTVT.

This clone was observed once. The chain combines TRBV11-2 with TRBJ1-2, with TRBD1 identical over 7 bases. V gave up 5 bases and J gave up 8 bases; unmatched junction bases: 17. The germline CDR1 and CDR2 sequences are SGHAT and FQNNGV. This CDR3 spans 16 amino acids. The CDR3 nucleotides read TGTGCCAGCAGCATCTATAAGGGGGCCCTAGTTCGGGGCTACACCTTC. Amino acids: CASSIYKGALVRGYTF.

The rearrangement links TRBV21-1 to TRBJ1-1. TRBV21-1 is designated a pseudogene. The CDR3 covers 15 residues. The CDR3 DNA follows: TGTGCCAGCAGCAAAGAGTTACGGGTCAGCACTGAAGCTTTCTTT. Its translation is CASSKELRVSTEAFF.